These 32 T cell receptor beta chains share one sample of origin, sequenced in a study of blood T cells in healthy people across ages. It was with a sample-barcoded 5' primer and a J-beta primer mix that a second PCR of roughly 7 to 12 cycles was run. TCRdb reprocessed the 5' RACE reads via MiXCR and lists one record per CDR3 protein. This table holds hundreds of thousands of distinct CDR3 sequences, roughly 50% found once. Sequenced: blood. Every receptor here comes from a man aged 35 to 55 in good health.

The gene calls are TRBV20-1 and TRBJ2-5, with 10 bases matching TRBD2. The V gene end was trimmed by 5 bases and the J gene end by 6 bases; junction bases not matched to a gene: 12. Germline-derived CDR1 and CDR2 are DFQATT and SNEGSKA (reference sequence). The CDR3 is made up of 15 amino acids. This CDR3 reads CSAPGSGGAVKTQYF. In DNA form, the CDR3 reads TGCAGTGCTCCGGGGAGCGGGGGGGCCGTAAAGACCCAGTACTTC.

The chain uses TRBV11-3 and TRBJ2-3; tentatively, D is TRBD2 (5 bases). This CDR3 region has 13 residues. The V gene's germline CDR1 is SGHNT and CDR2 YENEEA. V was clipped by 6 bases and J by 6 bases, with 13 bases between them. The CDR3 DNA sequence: TGTGCCAGCAGTCAAGCGGCACAGGATACGCAGTATTTT. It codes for CASSQAAQDTQYF.

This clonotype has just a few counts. CDR3 loop: CASSEGAGYTF. Written as DNA, the CDR3 is TGTGCCAGCAGTGAGGGGGCTGGCTACACCTTC. The chain couples TRBV2 to TRBJ1-2; D is perhaps TRBD1 (6 bases). The V gene lost 3 bases and the J gene lost 7 bases, with 6 bases spanning the gap. The germline gives CDR1 SNHLY, CDR2 FYNNEI. The CDR3 consists of 11 residues.

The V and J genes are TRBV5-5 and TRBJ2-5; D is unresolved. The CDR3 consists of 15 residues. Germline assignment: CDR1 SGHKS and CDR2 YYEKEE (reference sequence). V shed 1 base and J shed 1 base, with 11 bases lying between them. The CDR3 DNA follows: TGTGCCAGCAGCTTGTCTAGAAGTAGCCAAGAGACCCAGTACTTC. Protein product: CASSLSRSSQETQYF.

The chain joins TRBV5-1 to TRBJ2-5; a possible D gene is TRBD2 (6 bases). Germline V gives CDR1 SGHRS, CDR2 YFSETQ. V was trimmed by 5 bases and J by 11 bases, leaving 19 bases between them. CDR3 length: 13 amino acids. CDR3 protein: CASSFSVSGEQYF. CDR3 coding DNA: TGCGCCAGCAGTTTTAGCGTATCGGGGGAGCAGTACTTC.

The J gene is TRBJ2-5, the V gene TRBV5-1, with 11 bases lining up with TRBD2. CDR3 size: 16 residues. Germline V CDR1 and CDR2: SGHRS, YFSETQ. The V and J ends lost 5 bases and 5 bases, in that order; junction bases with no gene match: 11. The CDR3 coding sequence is TGCGCCAGCAGTTCGGCTAGCGGGGGGCCGGCGGAGACCCAGTACTTC. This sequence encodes CASSSASGGPAETQYF.

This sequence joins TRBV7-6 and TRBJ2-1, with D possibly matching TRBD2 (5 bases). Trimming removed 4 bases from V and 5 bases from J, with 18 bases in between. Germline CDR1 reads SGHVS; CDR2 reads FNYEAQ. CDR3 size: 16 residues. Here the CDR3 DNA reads TGTGCCAGCAGCTCTGGCACGTCCCCCGGGAACAATGAGCAGTTCTTC. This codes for CASSSGTSPGNNEQFF.

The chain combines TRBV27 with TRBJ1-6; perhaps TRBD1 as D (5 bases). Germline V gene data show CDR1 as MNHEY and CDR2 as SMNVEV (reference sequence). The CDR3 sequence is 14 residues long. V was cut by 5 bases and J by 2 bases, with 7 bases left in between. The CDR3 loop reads CASSIQAYNSPLHF. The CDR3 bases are TGTGCCAGCAGTATACAGGCCTATAATTCACCCCTCCACTTT.

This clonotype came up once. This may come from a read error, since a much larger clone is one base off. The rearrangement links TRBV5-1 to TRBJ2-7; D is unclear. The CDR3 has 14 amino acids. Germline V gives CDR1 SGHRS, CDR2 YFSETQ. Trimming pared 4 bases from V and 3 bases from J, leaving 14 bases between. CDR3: CASSSDSLVYEQYF. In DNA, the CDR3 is TGCGCCAGCAGCAGCGATAGTTTGGTCTACGAGCAGTACTTC. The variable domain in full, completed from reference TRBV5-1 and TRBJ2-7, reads KAGVTQTPRYLIKTRGQQVTLSCSPISGHRSVSWYQQTPGQGLQFLFEYFSETQRNKGNFPGRFSGRQFSNSRSEMNVSTLELGDSALYLCASSSDSLVYEQYFGPGTRLTVT.

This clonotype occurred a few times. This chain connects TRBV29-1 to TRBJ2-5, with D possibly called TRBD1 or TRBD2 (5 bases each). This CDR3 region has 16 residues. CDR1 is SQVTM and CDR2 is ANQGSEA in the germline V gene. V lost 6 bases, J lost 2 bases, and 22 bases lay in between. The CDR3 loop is CSVGTADGLRQETQYF. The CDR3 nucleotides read TGCAGCGTGGGGACGGCCGATGGGTTGCGGCAAGAGACCCAGTACTTC.

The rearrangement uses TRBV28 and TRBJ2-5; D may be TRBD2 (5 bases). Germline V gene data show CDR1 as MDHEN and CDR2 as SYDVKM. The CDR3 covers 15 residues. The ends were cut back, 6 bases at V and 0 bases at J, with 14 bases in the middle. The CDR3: CASRTLDGNQETQYF. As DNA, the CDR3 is TGTGCCAGCAGGACCCTTGACGGGAACCAAGAGACCCAGTACTTC.

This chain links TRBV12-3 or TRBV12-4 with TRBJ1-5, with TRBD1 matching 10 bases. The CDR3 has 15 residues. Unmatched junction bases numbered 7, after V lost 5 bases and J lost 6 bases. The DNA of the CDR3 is TGTGCCAGCAGTATAAGACAGGGGGCGATTCAGCCCCAGCATTTT. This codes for CASSIRQGAIQPQHF.

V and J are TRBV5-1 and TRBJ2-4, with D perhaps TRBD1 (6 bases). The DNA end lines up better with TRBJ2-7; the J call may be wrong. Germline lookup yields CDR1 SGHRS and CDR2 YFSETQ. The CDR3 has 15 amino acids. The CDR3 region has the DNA TGCGCCAGCAGCTTGGGGTGGCAGGGGCTGGGCGAGCAGTACTTC. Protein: CASSLGWQGLGEQYF.

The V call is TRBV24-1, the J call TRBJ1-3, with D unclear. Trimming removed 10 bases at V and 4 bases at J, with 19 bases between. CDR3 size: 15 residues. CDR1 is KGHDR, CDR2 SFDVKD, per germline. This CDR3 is CATQTNRASGNTIYF. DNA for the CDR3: TGTGCCACTCAAACAAATAGGGCTTCCGGAAACACCATATATTTT.

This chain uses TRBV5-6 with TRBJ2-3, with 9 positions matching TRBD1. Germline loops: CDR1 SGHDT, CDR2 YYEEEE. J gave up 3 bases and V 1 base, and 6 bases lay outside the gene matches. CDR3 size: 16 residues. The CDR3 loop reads CASSLSRDRETDTQYF. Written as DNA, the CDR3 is TGTGCCAGCAGCTTGTCACGGGACAGGGAGACAGATACGCAGTATTTT. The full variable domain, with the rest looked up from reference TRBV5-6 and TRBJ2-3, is DAGVTQSPTHLIKTRGQQVTLRCSPKSGHDTVSWYQQALGQGPQFIFQYYEEEERQRGNFPDRFSGHQFPNYSSELNVNALLLGDSALYLCASSLSRDRETDTQYFGPGTRLTVL.

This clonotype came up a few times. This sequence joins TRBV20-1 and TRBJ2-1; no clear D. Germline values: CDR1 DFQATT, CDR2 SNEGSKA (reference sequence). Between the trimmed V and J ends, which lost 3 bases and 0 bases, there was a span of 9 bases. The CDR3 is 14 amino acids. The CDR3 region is CSARNMGSYNEQFF. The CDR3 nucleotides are TGCAGTGCTAGGAATATGGGCTCCTACAATGAGCAGTTCTTC.

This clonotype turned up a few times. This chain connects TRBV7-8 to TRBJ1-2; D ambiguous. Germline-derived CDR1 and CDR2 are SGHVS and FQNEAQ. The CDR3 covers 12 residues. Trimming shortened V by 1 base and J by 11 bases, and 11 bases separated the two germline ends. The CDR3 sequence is CASSLDPSYYTF. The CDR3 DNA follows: TGTGCCAGCAGCTTAGACCCCTCTTATTACACCTTC.

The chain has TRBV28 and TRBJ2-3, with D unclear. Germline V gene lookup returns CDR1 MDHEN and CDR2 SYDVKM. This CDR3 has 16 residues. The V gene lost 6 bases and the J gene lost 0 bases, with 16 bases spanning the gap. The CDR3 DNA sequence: TGTGCCAGCAGCCGTCAGAAATTGGAGAGCACAGATACGCAGTATTTT. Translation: CASSRQKLESTDTQYF.

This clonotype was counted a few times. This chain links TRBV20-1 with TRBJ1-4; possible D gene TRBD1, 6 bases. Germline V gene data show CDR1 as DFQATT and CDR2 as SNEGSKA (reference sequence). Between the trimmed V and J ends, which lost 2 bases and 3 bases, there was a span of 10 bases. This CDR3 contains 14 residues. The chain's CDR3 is CSARIGTSNEKLFF. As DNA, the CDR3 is TGCAGTGCTAGAATCGGGACATCTAATGAAAAACTGTTTTTT.

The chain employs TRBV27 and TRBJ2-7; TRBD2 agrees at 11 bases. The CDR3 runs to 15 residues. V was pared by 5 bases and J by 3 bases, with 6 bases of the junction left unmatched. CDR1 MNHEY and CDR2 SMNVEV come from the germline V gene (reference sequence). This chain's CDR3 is CASSGRTSGFYEQYF. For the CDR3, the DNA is TGTGCCAGCAGTGGGAGGACTAGCGGGTTCTACGAGCAGTACTTC.

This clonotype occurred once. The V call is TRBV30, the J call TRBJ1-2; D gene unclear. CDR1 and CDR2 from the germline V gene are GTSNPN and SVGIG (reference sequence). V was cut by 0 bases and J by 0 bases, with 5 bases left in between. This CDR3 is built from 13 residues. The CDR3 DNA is TGTGCCTGGAGTGTTGGATCTAACTATGGCTACACCTTC. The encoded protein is CAWSVGSNYGYTF.

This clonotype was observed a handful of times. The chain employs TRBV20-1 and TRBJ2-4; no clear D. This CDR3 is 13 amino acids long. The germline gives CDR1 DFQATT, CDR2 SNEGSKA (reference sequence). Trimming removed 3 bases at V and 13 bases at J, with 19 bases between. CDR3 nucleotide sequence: TGCAGTGCTAGTCATCTTCAGCCTCCGGAGCAGTACTTC. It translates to CSASHLQPPEQYF.

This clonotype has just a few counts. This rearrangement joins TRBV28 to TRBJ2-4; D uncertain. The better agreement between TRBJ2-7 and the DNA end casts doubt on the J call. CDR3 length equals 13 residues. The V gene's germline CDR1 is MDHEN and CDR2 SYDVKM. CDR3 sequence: CASLTAPAYEQYF. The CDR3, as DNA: TGTGCCAGCTTGACGGCGCCCGCCTACGAGCAGTACTTC.

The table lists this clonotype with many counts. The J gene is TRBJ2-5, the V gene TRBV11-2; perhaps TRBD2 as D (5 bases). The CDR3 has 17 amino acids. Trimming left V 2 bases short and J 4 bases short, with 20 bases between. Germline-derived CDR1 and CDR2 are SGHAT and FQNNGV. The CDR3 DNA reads TGTGCCAGCAGCTTACGCTTAGGGCTCGTAGGGAGAGAGACCCAGTACTTC. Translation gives CASSLRLGLVGRETQYF.

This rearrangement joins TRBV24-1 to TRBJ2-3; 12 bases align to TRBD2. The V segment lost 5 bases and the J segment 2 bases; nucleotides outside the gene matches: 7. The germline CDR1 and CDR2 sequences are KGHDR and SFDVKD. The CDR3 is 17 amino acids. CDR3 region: CATSGLAGDLHTDTQYF. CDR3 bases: TGTGCCACCAGTGGACTAGCGGGAGATCTCCACACAGATACGCAGTATTTT.

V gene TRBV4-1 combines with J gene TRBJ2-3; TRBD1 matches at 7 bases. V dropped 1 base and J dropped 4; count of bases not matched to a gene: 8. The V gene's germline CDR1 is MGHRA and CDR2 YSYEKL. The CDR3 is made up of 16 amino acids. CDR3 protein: CASSQGYRGYSDTQYF. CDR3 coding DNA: TGCGCCAGCAGCCAAGGGTACAGGGGATATTCAGATACGCAGTATTTT.

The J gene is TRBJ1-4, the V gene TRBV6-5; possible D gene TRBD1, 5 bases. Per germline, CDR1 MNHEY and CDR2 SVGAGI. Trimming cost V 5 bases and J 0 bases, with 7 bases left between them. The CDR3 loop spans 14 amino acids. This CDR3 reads CASSTGATNEKLFF. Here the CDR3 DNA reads TGTGCCAGCAGTACGGGGGCAACTAATGAAAAACTGTTTTTT.

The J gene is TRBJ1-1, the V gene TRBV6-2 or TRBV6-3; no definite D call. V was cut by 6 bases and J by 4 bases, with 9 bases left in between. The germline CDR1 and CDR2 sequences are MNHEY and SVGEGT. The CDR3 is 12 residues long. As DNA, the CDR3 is TGTGCCAGCAGACCTCTGACCACTGAAGCTTTCTTT. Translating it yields CASRPLTTEAFF.

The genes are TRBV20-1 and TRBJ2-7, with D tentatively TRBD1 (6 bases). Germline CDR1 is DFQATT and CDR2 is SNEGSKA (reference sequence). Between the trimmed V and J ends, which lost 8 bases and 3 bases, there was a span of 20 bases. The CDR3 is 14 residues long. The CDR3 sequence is CSLAGGQLLYEQYF. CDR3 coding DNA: TGCAGTCTCGCGGGTGGACAGCTCCTCTACGAGCAGTACTTC.

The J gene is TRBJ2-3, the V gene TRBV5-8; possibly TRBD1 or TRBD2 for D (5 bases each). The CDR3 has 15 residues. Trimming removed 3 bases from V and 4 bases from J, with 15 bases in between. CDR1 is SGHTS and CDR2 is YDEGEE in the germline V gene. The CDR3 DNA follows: TGTGCCAGCAGCTCTGTGGGGATGGGGGCAGATACGCAGTATTTT. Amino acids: CASSSVGMGADTQYF.

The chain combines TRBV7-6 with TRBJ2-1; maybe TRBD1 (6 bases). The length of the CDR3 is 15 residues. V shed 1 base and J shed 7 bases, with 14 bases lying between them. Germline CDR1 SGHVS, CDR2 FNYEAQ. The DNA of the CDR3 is TGTGCCAGCAGCTTAGACAACCGGGACATTAATGAGCAGTTCTTC. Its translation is CASSLDNRDINEQFF.

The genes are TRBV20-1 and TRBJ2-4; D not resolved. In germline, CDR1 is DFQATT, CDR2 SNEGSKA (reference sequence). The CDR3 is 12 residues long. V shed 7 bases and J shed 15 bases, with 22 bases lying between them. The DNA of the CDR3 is TGCAGTGTCAAACGTTCCACTCAGGATGCGTACTTC. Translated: CSVKRSTQDAYF.